This T cell receptor (beta chain) was recovered during a study of T cell changes during pregnancy in multiple sclerosis. TCRdb keeps only in-frame clones here, not all; method: immunoSEQ multiplex PCR. The top ten clones hold around 1.4% of a sample with 70,000 to 100,000 clones, just over 90% of them seen once. This CDR3 region has 16 residues. Unmatched junction bases numbered 5, after V lost 4 bases and J lost 0 bases. Germline V gives CDR1 SGHAT, CDR2 FQDESV (reference sequence). The chain has TRBV11-1 and TRBJ2-7; 11 nucleotides match TRBD2. The specimen was peripheral blood, collected in the third trimester of pregnancy. This clonotype was sampled from a female donor in good health, enrolled as a control in a pregnancy study. CDR3 in amino acids: CASSSGLAVSSYEQYF. CDR3 bases: TGTGCCAGCAGCTCGGGACTAGCGGTCTCCTCCTACGAGCAGTACTTC.